The 10 T cell receptor beta chains listed next were all sequenced from one sample in a study of identical twins. TCRdb independently ran MiXCR on the 5' RACE reads; one entry per CDR3 protein. The sample holds fewer than 250,000 distinct CDR3 sequences, roughly 7% seen once. The sample was also linked to a second study, of yellow fever vaccine responses in identical twins.

The sequenced sample consisted of memory (CD45RO+) T cells sorted from blood. All receptors derive from a woman under 30 in good health.

This clonotype was counted a few times. V is TRBV5-1 and J is TRBJ2-5, with 11 bases that match TRBD2. Germline loops: CDR1 SGHRS, CDR2 YFSETQ. There are 16 residues in the CDR3. V shed 4 bases, J shed 4 bases, and the junction held 9 bases outside the gene matches. The CDR3 protein is CASSPLLAGGGETQYF. The CDR3 coding sequence is TGCGCCAGCAGCCCCCTGCTAGCGGGGGGAGGAGAGACCCAGTACTTC. Filled out from reference TRBV5-1 and TRBJ2-5, the complete variable domain reads KAGVTQTPRYLIKTRGQQVTLSCSPISGHRSVSWYQQTPGQGLQFLFEYFSETQRNKGNFPGRFSGRQFSNSRSEMNVSTLELGDSALYLCASSPLLAGGGETQYFGPGTRLLVL.

This clonotype was recorded at least ten times. The J gene is TRBJ2-7, the V gene TRBV7-9; TRBD2 agrees at 9 bases. Germline assignment: CDR1 SEHNR and CDR2 FQNEAQ (reference sequence). Trimming cost V 1 base and J 3 bases; bases outside gene matches: 10. The CDR3 consists of 17 residues. Here the CDR3 reads CASSLVRGGDRDYEQYF. DNA of the CDR3: TGTGCCAGCAGCTTAGTGCGCGGGGGGGACAGAGACTACGAGCAGTACTTC.

This rearrangement joins TRBV21-1 to TRBJ2-3. TRBV21-1 is a documented pseudogene. The CDR3 covers 15 residues. CDR3 sequence: CASSKARTDTDMQYF. CDR3 DNA: TGTGCCAGCAGCAAAGCGAGGACGGACACAGATATGCAGTATTTT.

This chain links TRBV20-1 with TRBJ1-2; D is uncertain. This CDR3 is built from 11 residues. V lost 5 bases, J lost 4 bases, and 8 bases lay in between. Germline lookup yields CDR1 DFQATT and CDR2 SNEGSKA (reference sequence). This CDR3 reads CSASGRYGYTF. For the CDR3, the DNA is TGCAGTGCTTCGGGCCGCTATGGCTACACCTTC.

This clonotype was seen repeatedly, ten times or more. The V gene is TRBV5-1, the J gene TRBJ1-5, with D hard to call. The CDR3 has 14 amino acids. V was pared by 0 bases and J by 9 bases, with 13 bases between. Germline loops: CDR1 SGHRS, CDR2 YFSETQ. CDR3 sequence (DNA): TGCGCCAGCAGCTTGGAAGGGCAACCCTGGCCCCAGCATTTT. Its translation: CASSLEGQPWPQHF.

The CDR3 bases are TGTGCCAGCAGCAGAACCGGGACAGGGATGGCCACTGAAGCTTTCTTT. Its protein is CASSRTGTGMATEAFF. This chain joins TRBV7-8 and TRBJ1-1; 9 bases map to TRBD1. Trimming took 5 bases from V and 4 from J; bases not matched to a gene: 11. CDR1 is SGHVS, CDR2 FQNEAQ, per germline. The CDR3 spans 16 residues.

This clonotype was recorded a few times. CDR3 residues: CATSGAGSYNEQFF. CDR3 DNA sequence: TGTGCCACCAGTGGGGCAGGGTCCTACAATGAGCAGTTCTTC. V and J are TRBV24-1 and TRBJ2-1; D perhaps matches TRBD1 (5 bases). Germline CDR1 reads KGHDR; CDR2 reads SFDVKD. This CDR3 contains 14 residues. V was cut by 5 bases and J by 1 base, with 8 bases left in between.

This clonotype was observed a handful of times. The chain carries TRBV28 and TRBJ1-6; maybe TRBD1 (6 bases). CDR1 MDHEN and CDR2 SYDVKM come from the germline V gene. The CDR3 runs 14 residues. Trimming took 2 bases from V and 8 from J, leaving 10 bases between them. CDR3 nucleotide sequence: TGTGCCAGCAGTTTAGCCAGGGGTGATTCACCCCTCCACTTT. It translates to CASSLARGDSPLHF. The variable domain in full, with the rest retrieved from reference TRBV28 and TRBJ1-6, is DVKVTQSSRYLVKRTGEKVFLECVQDMDHENMFWYRQDPGLGLRLIYFSYDVKMKEKGDIPEGYSVSREKKERFSLILESASTNQTSMYLCASSLARGDSPLHFGNGTRLTVT.

V usage is TRBV27 and J usage is TRBJ2-7, with a tentative D call TRBD1 (6 bases). The CDR3 runs 11 residues. CDR1 is MNHEY, CDR2 SMNVEV, per germline (reference sequence). V lost 8 bases and J 4 bases, leaving 9 bases between the germline ends. The DNA of the CDR3 is TGTGCCAGCCAGGACAGATACGAGCAGTACTTC. Amino acid sequence: CASQDRYEQYF.

The chain combines TRBV20-1 with TRBJ2-6, with D perhaps TRBD1 or TRBD2 (5 bases each). The CDR3 totals 12 residues. Germline V gene lookup returns CDR1 DFQATT and CDR2 SNEGSKA (reference sequence). The DNA of the CDR3 is TGCAGCGGGACGGTGGGGGCCAACGTCCTGACTTTC. Its protein product is CSGTVGANVLTF.